The T cell receptor beta chain described here comes from a study of a mutant IDH1 vaccine in newly diagnosed glioma. Turning to this clone: Its antigen remains unknown.

After removal of 4 bases from V and 4 bases from J, the junction contained 9 bases not matched to a gene. Germline V gives CDR1 SGHNT, CDR2 YYREEE (reference sequence). This CDR3 comprises 15 residues. Produced via immunoSEQ multiplex PCR; TCRdb's table is partial and in-frame only. The sample records tens of thousands of clones, 83% being singletons. Time point of the sample: week 47, end of study. The content of each vaccine dose was 300 ug of mutant IDH1 20-mer peptide, and topical imiquimod accompanied it. Sequencing was performed on PBMCs, taken from a glioma patient whose treatment included an IDH1 peptide vaccine. V gene TRBV5-4 combines with J gene TRBJ1-2; 8 nucleotides line up with TRBD1. This clonotype was sampled from a man aged 25-40 years with glioma. CDR3 sequence (DNA): TGTGCCAGCAGCGCGTGGACAGGGACTGGCTATGGCTACACCTTC. Amino acid sequence: CASSAWTGTGYGYTF.